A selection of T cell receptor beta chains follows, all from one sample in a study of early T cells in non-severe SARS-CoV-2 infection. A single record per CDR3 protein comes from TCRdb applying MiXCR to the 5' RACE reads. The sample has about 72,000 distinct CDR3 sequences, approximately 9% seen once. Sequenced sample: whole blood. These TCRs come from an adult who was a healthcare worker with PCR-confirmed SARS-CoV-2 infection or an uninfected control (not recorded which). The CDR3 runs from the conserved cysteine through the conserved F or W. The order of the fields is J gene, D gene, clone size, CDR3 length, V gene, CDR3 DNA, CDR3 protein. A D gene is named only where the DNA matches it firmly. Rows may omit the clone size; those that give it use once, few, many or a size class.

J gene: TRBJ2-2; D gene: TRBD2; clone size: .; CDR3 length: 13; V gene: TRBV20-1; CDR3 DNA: TGCAGTGCTAGGACTAGCGGGAGCGCGGAGCTGTTTTTT; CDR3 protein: CSARTSGSAELFF
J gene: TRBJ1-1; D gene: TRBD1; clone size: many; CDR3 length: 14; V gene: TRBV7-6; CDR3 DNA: TGTGCCAGCAGCCAGGGACAGGGGGTTACTGAAGCTTTCTTT; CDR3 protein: CASSQGQGVTEAFF
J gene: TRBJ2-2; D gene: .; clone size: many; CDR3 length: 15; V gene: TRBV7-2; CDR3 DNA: TGTGCCAGCAGCCCCCGACAGGCCAACACCGGGGAGCTGTTTTTT; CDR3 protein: CASSPRQANTGELFF
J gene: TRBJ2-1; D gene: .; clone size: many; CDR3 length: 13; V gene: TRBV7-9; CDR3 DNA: TGTGCCAGCAGCTTAGTTTGGGCTAGGGAGCAGTTCTTC; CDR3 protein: CASSLVWAREQFF
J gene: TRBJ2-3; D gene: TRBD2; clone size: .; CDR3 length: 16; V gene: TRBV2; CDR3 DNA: TGTGCCAGCAGTGATGCGACTAGCACGGGCACAGATACGCAGTATTTT; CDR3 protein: CASSDATSTGTDTQYF
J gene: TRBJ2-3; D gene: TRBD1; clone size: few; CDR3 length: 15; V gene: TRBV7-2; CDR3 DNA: TGTGCCAGCAGCTTTAGGGGGCATCTTACAGATACGCAGTATTTT; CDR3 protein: CASSFRGHLTDTQYF
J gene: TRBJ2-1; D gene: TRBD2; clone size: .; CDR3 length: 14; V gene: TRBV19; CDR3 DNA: TGTGCCAGCCGAGCGGGGCCCTTGATAGGAGAGCAGTTCTTC; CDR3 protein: CASRAGPLIGEQFF
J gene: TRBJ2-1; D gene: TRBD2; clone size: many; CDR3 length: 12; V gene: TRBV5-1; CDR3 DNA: TGCGCCAGCAGCATAATGGGAGGGGAGCAGTTCTTC; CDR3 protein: CASSIMGGEQFF
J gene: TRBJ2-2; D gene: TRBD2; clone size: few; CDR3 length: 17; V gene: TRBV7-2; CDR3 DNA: TGTGCCAGCAGCTCCTGGCCTAGCGGGAGTTCAACCGGGGAGCTGTTTTTT; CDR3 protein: CASSSWPSGSSTGELFF
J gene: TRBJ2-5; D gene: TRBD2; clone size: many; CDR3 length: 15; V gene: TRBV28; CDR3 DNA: TGTGCCAGCAGTTTCGATAGCGGGACCCAAGAGACCCAGTACTTC; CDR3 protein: CASSFDSGTQETQYF
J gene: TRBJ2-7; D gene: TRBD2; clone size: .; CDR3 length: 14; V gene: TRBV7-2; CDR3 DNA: TGTGCCAGCAGCCCGACTAGCGTTAAGTACGAGCAGTACTTC; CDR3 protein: CASSPTSVKYEQYF